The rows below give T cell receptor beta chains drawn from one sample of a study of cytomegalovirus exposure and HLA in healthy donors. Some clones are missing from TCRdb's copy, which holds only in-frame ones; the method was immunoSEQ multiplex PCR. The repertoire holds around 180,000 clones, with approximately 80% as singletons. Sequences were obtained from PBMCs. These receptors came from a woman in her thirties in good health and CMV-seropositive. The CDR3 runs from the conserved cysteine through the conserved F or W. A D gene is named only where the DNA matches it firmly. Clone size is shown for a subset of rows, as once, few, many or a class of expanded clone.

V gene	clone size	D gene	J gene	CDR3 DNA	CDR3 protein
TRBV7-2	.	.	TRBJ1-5	TGTGCCAGCAGCCTAGGGACAAGTCAGCCCCAGCATTTT	CASSLGTSQPQHF
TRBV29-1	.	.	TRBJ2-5	TGCAGCGTTGAAGACCCCGGAGAGACCCAGTACTTC	CSVEDPGETQYF
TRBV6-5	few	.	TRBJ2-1	TGTGCCAGCAGTTTCGGCGGGATCCGAGACAATGAGCAGTTCTTC	CASSFGGIRDNEQFF
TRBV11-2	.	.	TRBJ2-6	TGTGCCAGCAGCTTAGTCCCTACTGGGGCCAACGTCCTGACTTTC	CASSLVPTGANVLTF
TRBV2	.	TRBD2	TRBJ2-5	TGTGCCAGCAGTGAACGGCGGGAGAGGGGTGAGACCCAGTACTTC	CASSERRERGETQYF
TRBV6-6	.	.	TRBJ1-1	TGTGCCAGCAGTTACTCGTGGCAGTCTGAAGCTTTCTTT	CASSYSWQSEAFF
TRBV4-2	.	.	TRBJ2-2	TGTGCCAGCAGCCAAGCTGGGCCCAACCGGCCCACCGGGGAGCTGTTTTTT	CASSQAGPNRPTGELFF
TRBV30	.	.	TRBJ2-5	TGTGCCTGGAGGGGAGCTTTCAAAGAGACCCAGTACTTC	CAWRGAFKETQYF
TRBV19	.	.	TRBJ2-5	TGTGCCAGTACCCTTCGGTGGGGCTCCGGTGAGACCCAGTACTTC	CASTLRWGSGETQYF
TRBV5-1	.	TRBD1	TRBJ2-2	TGCGCCACCATGACAGGGGAGAACACCGGGGAGCTGTTTTTT	CATMTGENTGELFF
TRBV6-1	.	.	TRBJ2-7	TGTGCCAGCTGTAATGCAGGCCACCAGTACTTC	CASCNAGHQYF
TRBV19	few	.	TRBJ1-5	TGTGCCAGTAGCAAACAGGGTAAGAATCAGCCCCAGCATTTT	CASSKQGKNQPQHF
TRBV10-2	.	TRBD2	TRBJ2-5	TGCGCCAGCTCCGGTCTAGCGGAGCGGGAAGAGACCCAGTACTTC	CASSGLAEREETQYF